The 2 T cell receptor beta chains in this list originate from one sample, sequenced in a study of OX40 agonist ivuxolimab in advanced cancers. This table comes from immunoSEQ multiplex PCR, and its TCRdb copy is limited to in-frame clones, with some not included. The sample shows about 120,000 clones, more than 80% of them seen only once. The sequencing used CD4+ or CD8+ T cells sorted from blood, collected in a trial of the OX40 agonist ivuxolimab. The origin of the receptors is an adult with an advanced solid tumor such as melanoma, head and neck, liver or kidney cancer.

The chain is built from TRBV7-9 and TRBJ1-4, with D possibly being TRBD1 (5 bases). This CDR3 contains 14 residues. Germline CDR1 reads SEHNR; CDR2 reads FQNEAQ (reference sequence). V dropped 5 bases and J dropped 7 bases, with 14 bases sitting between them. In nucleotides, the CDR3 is TGTGCCAGCAGCCCGGGTGGGAGGGGTGAAAAACTGTTTTTT. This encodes CASSPGGRGEKLFF.

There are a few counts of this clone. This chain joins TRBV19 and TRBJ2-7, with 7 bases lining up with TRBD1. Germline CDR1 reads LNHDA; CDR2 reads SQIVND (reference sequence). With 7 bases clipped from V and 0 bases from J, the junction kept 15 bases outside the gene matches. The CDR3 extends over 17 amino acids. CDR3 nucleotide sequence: TGTGCCAGTACCCCACGGTTAGGGGGCAGCGCCTCCTACGAGCAGTACTTC. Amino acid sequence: CASTPRLGGSASYEQYF.